Below are 8 T cell receptor beta chains sequenced from a single sample in a study of T cells in Graves' hyperthyroidism and ophthalmopathy (dated by TCRdb to between 2018 and 2021). To prepare the library, multiplex PCR was applied. TCRdb names Illumina HiSeq 2000 as the instrument used. Amplification of TCR beta CDR3 regions was carried out from RNA transcripts. For the first round of RT-PCR on the TCR CDR3, the HTBI primer set was used together with the Qiagen OneStep RT-PCR kit. TCRdb's own reprocessing of the public reads used fastp at Q25 and MiXCR and kept productive beta chains. For every CDR3 protein sequence, its rows merge into one entry that carries the most common genes and DNA. For this sample there are hundreds of thousands of distinct CDR3 sequences; approximately 14% appear just once. Of the sample, about 9.4% is held by the ten largest clones. Input material: blood. These receptor sequences come from a woman aged 18-35 years with Graves' hyperthyroidism.

The V call is TRBV20-1, the J call TRBJ2-2, with D perhaps being TRBD1 or TRBD2 (5 bases each). Germline V lookup: CDR1 DFQATT, CDR2 SNEGSKA (reference sequence). The germline V and J ends were trimmed by 3 bases and 8 bases, with 16 bases remaining between them. CDR3 length: 14 amino acids. CDR3 protein: CSARPGPAPGELFF. The CDR3 coding sequence is TGCAGTGCTAGGCCGGGACCCGCCCCTGGGGAGCTGTTTTTT.

In its sample, this clonotype was seen a few times. The CDR3 spells CASSFRQTYGYTF. CDR3 nucleotides: TGTGCCAGCAGCTTCCGACAGACCTATGGCTACACCTTC. V gene TRBV5-6 combines with J gene TRBJ1-2; D might be TRBD1 (5 bases). CDR1 and CDR2 (germline): SGHDT, YYEEEE. V was trimmed by 2 bases and J by 4 bases, leaving 9 bases between them. The CDR3 has 13 residues.

The chain couples TRBV4-3 to TRBJ2-6; D is unresolved. Germline CDR1 is LGHNA and CDR2 is YSLEER. Trimming cost V 1 base and J 0 bases, with 7 bases left between them. This CDR3 is built from 16 residues. The CDR3 DNA is TGCGCCAGCAGCCAAGGCAGATACTCTGGGGCCAACGTCCTGACTTTC. Protein: CASSQGRYSGANVLTF.

There are a few counts of this clonotype. This chain joins TRBV18 and TRBJ2-7, with D unresolved. V was trimmed by 0 bases and J by 7 bases, leaving 10 bases between them. The CDR3 has 13 amino acids. The germline CDR1 and CDR2 sequences are KGHSH and LQKENI. The CDR3 sequence: CASSPPFAAEQYF. CDR3 DNA sequence: TGTGCCAGCTCACCACCCTTCGCCGCGGAGCAGTACTTC.

This rearrangement joins TRBV20-1 to TRBJ1-2; a possible D gene is TRBD1 (6 bases). The ends were cut back, 0 bases at V and 0 bases at J, with 20 bases in the middle. Germline lookup yields CDR1 DFQATT and CDR2 SNEGSKA (reference sequence). This CDR3 is 18 amino acids long. The CDR3 loop is CSARDLRGAQKANYGYTF. CDR3 coding DNA: TGCAGTGCTAGAGACCTTAGGGGGGCCCAGAAAGCTAACTATGGCTACACCTTC.

This clonotype was seen at least ten times. The chain joins TRBV12-3 or TRBV12-4 to TRBJ2-7; 7 bases are a match to TRBD1. This CDR3 is built from 14 residues. V gave up 6 bases and J gave up 2 bases; unmatched junction bases: 7. CDR3 sequence: CASSLTGQTYEQYF. In DNA, the CDR3 is TGTGCCAGCAGCCTCACGGGACAGACCTACGAGCAGTACTTC.

This clonotype was observed many times. The chain links TRBV12-3 or TRBV12-4 to TRBJ2-2; 11 bases are a match to TRBD2. V trimming: 5 bases; J trimming: 4 bases; junction bases outside the gene matches: 9. The CDR3 has 17 amino acids. CDR3 in DNA: TGTGCCAGCAGTCCCAACCGACTAGCGGGACGCACCGGGGAGCTGTTTTTT. Translating it yields CASSPNRLAGRTGELFF.

This clonotype was detected many times. This chain links TRBV30 with TRBJ2-5; possibly TRBD1 for D (5 bases). Germline V gene lookup returns CDR1 GTSNPN and CDR2 SVGIG (reference sequence). Trimming took off 0 bases at V and 1 base at J, with 9 bases between the two ends. The CDR3 has 14 residues. In nucleotides, the CDR3 is TGTGCCTGGAGTGTACGAAGGGGCCAAGAGACCCAGTACTTC. Its translation is CAWSVRRGQETQYF. The variable domain in full, completed from reference TRBV30 and TRBJ2-5, reads SQTIHQWPATLVQPVGSPLSLECTVEGTSNPNLYWYRQAAGRGLQLLFYSVGIGQISSEVPQNLSASRPQDRQFILSSKKLLLSDSGFYLCAWSVRRGQETQYFGPGTRLLVL.